These 2 T cell receptor beta chains came from one sample sequenced in a study of siplizumab effects on memory and regulatory T cells. Produced via immunoSEQ multiplex PCR; TCRdb's table is partial and in-frame only. The repertoire consists of approximately 60,000 clones, with 65% to 80% occurring once and the leading ten covering 0.35% to 0.5%. The sequenced sample consisted of memory CD4+ T cells sorted from blood. The receptors were gathered from a human donor in good health.

This clone was detected only once. The chain is built from TRBV2 and TRBJ1-1; D is uncertain. Per germline, CDR1 SNHLY and CDR2 FYNNEI. The CDR3 runs 12 residues. V was shortened by 6 bases and J by 2 bases, with 7 bases between the two germline ends. CDR3 nucleotides: TGTGCCAGCAGGCGCGACAACACTGAAGCTTTCTTT. The encoded protein is CASRRDNTEAFF.

This clone was seen only a few times. V usage is TRBV5-1 and J usage is TRBJ2-3, with 7 positions matching TRBD1. The germline CDR1 and CDR2 sequences are SGHRS and YFSETQ. The CDR3 contains 16 residues. V lost 6 bases and J lost 0; bases outside the gene matches: 10. CDR3 DNA: TGCGCCAGCAACCGAGCCGGGACAGATAGCACAGATACGCAGTATTTT. Protein sequence: CASNRAGTDSTDTQYF.